The subject of this entry is one TCR beta chain. One end of the junction fails to match germline, which may point to a read error. Germline CDR1 reads GTSNPN; CDR2 reads SVGIG (reference sequence). The CDR3 contains 11 residues. From the PCR reads, TCRdb re-called clones with MiXCR. The sample has approximately 37,000 clones; around 17% are singletons. The data belong to a study of metastatic and nonmetastatic thyroid tumors. The entire patient cohort was treatment-naive prior to thyroid surgery. The chain is built from TRBV30 and TRBJ2-5, with D maybe TRBD1 (5 bases). The sequencing sample was made of blood. The receptor was isolated from a female donor with papillary thyroid cancer or a benign thyroid nodule (not recorded which). Some clones in this sample may be carry-over from other donors' samples. In DNA, the CDR3 is TGTGAAGGAGCCAGGGCAGAGACACAGTACTTC. It translates to CEGARAETQYF.